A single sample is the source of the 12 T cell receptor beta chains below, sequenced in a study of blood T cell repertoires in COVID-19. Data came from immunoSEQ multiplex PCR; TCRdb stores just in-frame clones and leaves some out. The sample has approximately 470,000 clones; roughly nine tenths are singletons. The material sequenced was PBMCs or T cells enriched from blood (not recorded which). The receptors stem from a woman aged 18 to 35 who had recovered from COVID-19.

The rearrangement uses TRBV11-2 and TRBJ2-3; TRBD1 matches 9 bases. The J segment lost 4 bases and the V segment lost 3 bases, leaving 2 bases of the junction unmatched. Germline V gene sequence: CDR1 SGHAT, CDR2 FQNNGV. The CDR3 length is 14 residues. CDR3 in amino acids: CASSLGQGSDTQYF. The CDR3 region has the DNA TGTGCCAGCAGCTTGGGACAGGGATCAGATACGCAGTATTTT.

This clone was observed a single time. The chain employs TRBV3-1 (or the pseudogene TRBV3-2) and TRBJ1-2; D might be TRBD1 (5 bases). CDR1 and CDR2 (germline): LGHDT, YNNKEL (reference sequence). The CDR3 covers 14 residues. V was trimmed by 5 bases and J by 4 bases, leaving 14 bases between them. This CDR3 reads CASSDQGVSYGYTF. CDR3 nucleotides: TGTGCCAGCAGCGACCAGGGTGTTAGCTATGGCTACACCTTC.

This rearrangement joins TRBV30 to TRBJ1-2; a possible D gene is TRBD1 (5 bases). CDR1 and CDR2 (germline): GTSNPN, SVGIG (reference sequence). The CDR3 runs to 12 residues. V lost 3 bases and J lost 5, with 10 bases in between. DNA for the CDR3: TGTGCCTGGAGCCGTCAGGGATATGGCTACACCTTC. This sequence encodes CAWSRQGYGYTF.

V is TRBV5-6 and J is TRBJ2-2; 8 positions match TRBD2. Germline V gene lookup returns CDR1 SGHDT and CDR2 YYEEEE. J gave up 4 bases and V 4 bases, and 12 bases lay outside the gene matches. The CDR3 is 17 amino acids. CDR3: CASSLSRGGPSTGELFF. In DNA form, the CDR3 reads TGTGCCAGCAGCCTATCCCGGGGGGGGCCCAGCACCGGGGAGCTGTTTTTT.

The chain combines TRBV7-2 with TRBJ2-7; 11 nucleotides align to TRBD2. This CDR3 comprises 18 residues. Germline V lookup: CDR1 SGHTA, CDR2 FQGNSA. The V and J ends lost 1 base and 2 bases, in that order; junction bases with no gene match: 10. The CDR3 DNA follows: TGTGCCAGCAGCTTAGATAGCGGGGGGGTAAAATTTACCTACGAGCAGTACTTC. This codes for CASSLDSGGVKFTYEQYF.

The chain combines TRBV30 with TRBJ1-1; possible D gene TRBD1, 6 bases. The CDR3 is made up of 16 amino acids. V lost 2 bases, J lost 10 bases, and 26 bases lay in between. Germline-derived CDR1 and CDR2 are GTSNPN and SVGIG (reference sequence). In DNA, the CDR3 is TGTGCCTGGAGTACTCTTGAAGGAGGGGGGGGCCCGGGAGCTTTCTTT. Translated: CAWSTLEGGGGPGAFF.

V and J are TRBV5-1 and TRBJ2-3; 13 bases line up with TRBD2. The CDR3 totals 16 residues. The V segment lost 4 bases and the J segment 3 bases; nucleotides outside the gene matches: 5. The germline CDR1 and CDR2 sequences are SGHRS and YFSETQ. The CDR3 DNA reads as TGCGCCAGCAGCCCCGGACTAGCGGGGGAGACAGATACGCAGTATTTT. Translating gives CASSPGLAGETDTQYF.

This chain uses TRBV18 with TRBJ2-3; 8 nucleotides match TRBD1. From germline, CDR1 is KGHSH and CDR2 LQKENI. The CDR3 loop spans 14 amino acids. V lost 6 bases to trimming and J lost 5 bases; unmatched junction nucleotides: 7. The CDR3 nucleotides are TGTGCCAGCTCCGTGACAGGGGAAGGAGATACGCAGTATTTT. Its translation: CASSVTGEGDTQYF.

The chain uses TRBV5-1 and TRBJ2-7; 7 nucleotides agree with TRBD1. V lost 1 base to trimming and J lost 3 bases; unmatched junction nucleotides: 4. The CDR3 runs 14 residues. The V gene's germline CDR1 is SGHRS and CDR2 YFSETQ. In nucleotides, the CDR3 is TGCGCCAGCAGCTTGCAACAGGGGAACTACGAGCAGTACTTC. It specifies CASSLQQGNYEQYF. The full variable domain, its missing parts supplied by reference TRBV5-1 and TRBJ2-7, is KAGVTQTPRYLIKTRGQQVTLSCSPISGHRSVSWYQQTPGQGLQFLFEYFSETQRNKGNFPGRFSGRQFSNSRSEMNVSTLELGDSALYLCASSLQQGNYEQYFGPGTRLTVT.

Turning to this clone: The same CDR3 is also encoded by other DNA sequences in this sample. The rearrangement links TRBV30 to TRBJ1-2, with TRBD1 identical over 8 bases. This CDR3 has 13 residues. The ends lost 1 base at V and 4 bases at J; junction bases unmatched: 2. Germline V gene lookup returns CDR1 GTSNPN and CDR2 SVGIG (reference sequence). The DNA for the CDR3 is TGTGCCTGGAGTGAAACAGGGGGCTATGGCTACACCTTC. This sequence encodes CAWSETGGYGYTF.

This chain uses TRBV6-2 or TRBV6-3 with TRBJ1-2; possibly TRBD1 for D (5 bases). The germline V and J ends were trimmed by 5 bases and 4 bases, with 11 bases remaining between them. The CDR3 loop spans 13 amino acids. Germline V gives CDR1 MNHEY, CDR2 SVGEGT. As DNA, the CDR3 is TGTGCCAGCAGTCCAGACAGCTTCTATGGCTACACCTTC. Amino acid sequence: CASSPDSFYGYTF.

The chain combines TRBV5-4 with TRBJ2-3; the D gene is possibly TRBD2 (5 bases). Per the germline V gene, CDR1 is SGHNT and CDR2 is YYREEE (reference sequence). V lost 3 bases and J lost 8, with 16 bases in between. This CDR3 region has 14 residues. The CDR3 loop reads CASSSLVDRGTQYF. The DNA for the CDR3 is TGTGCCAGCAGCTCCCTAGTAGACCGGGGTACGCAGTATTTT. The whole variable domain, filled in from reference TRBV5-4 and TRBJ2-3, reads ETGVTQSPTHLIKTRGQQVTLRCSSQSGHNTVSWYQQALGQGPQFIFQYYREEENGRGNFPPRFSGLQFPNYSSELNVNALELDDSALYLCASSSLVDRGTQYFGPGTRLTVL.